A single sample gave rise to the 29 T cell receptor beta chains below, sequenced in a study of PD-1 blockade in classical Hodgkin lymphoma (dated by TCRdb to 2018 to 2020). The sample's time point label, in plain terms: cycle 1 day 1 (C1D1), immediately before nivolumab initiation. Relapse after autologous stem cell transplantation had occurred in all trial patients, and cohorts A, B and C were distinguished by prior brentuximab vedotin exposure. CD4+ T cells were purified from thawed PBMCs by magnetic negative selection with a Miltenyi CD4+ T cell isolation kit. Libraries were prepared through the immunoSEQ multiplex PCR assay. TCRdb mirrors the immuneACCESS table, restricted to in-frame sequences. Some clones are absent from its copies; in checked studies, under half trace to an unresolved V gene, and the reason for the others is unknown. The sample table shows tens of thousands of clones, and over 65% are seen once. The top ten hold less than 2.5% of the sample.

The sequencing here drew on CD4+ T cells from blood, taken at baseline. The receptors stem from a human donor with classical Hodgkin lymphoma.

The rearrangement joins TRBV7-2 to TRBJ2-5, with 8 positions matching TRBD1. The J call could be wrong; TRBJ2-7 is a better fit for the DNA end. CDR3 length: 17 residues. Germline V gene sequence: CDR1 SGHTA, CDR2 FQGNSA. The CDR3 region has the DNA TGTGCCAGCAGCTTAGCGCAGGGCAGGGGGCCTTCCTACGAGCAGTACTTC. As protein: CASSLAQGRGPSYEQYF.

The CDR3 nucleotides read TGTGCCAGCAGTGTCTTGGGCCCTAGGGGCACTAATGAAAAACTGTTTTTT. Amino acid sequence: CASSVLGPRGTNEKLFF. The gene calls are TRBV2 and TRBJ1-4; D possibly corresponds to TRBD1 (5 bases). CDR3 length equals 17 residues. Germline V gene data show CDR1 as SNHLY and CDR2 as FYNNEI. Between the trimmed V and J ends, which lost 4 bases and 2 bases, there was a span of 17 bases.

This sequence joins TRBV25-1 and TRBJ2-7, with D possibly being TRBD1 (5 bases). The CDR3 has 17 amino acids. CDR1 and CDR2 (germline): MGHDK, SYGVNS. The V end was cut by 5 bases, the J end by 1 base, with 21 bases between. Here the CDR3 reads CASSPPRDRTRSYEQYF. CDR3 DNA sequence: TGTGCCAGCAGTCCACCCCGAGACAGAACCAGGTCCTACGAGCAGTACTTC.

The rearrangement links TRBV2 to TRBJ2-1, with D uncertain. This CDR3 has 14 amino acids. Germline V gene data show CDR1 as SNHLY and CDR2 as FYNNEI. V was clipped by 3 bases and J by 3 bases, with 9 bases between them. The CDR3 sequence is CASSDSLYYNEQFF. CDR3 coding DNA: TGTGCCAGCAGTGATAGTCTTTACTACAATGAGCAGTTCTTC. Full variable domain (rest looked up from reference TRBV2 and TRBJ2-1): EPEVTQTPSHQVTQMGQEVILRCVPISNHLYFYWYRQILGQKVEFLVSFYNNEISEKSEIFDDQFSVERPDGSNFTLKIRSTKLEDSAMYFCASSDSLYYNEQFFGPGTRLTVL.

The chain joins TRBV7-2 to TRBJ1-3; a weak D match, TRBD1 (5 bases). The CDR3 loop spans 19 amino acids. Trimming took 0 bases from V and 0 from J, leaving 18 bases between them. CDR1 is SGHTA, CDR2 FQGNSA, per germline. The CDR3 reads CASSLAPAGSQHSGNTIYF. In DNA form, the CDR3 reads TGTGCCAGCAGCTTAGCCCCCGCAGGGTCCCAACACTCTGGAAACACCATATATTTT.

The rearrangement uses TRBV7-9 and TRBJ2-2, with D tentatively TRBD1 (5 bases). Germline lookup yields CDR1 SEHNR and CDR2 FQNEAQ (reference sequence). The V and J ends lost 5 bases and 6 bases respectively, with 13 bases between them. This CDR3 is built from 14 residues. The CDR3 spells CASSADQGPGELFF. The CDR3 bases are TGTGCCAGCAGCGCCGACCAGGGCCCCGGGGAGCTGTTTTTT.

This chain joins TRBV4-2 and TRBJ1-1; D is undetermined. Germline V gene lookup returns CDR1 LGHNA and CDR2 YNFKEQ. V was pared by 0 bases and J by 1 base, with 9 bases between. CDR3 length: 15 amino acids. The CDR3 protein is CASSQEVRWNTEAFF. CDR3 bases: TGTGCCAGCAGCCAAGAAGTTAGGTGGAACACTGAAGCTTTCTTT.

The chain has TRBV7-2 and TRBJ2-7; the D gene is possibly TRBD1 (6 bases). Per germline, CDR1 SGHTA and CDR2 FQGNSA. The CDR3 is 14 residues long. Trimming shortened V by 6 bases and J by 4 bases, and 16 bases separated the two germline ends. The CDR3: CASSPDSQSYEQYF. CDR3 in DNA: TGTGCCAGCAGTCCGGACAGTCAGAGTTACGAGCAGTACTTC.

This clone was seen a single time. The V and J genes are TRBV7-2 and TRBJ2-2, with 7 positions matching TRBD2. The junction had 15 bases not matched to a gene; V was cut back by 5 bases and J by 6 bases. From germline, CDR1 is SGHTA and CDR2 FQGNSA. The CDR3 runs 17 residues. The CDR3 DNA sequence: TGTGCCAGCAGCCCTAATAGCGGACTAGGGGTACCCGGGGAGCTGTTTTTT. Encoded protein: CASSPNSGLGVPGELFF. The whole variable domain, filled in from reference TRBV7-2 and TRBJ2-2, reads GAGVSQSPSNKVTEKGKDVELRCDPISGHTALYWYRQSLGQGLEFLIYFQGNSAPDKSGLPSDRFSAERTGGSVSTLTIQRTQQEDSAVYLCASSPNSGLGVPGELFFGEGSRLTVL.

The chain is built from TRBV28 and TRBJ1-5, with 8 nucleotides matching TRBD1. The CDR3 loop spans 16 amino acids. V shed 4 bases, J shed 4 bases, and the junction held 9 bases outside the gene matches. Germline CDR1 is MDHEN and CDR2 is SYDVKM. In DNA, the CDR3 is TGTGCCAGCAGTTCACGACAGGGGATGGGGAATCAGCCCCAGCATTTT. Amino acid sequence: CASSSRQGMGNQPQHF.

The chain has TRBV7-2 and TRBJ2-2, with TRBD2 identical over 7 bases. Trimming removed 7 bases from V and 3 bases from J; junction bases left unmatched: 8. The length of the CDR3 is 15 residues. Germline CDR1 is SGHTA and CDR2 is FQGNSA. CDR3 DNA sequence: TGTGCCAGCACCCCGGGGGGTTTGGACACCGGGGAGCTGTTTTTT. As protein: CASTPGGLDTGELFF.

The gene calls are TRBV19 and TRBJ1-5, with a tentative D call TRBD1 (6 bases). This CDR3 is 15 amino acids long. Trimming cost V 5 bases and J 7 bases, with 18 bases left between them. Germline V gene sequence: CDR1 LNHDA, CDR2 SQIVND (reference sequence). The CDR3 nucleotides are TGTGCCAGTAGTCCGAGGGGGGGGCAGGGGCAGCCCCAGCATTTT. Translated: CASSPRGGQGQPQHF.

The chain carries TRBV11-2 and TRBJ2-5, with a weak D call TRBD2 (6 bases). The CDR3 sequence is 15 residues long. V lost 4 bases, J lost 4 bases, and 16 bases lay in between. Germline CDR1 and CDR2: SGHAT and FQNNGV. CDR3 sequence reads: CASSSPGVVRETQYF. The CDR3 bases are TGTGCCAGCAGCTCTCCGGGAGTGGTGCGAGAGACCCAGTACTTC.

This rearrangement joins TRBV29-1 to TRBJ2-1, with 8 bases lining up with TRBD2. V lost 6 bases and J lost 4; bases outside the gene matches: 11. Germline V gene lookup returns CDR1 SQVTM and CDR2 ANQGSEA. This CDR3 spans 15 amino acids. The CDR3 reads CSVLPAGAIYNEQFF. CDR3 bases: TGCAGCGTATTACCAGCGGGGGCCATTTACAATGAGCAGTTCTTC.

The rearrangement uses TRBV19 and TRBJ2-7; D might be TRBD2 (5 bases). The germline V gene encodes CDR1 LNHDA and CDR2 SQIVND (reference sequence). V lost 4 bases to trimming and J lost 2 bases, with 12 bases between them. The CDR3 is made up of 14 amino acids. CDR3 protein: CASSRETDAYEQYF. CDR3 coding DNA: TGTGCCAGTAGTAGGGAGACCGACGCCTACGAGCAGTACTTC.

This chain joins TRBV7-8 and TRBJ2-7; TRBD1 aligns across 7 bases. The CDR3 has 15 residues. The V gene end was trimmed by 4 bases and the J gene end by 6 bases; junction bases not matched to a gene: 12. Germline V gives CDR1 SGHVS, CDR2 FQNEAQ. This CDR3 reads CASSSYRQGESEQYF. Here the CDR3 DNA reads TGTGCCAGCAGCTCCTACCGACAGGGTGAGAGCGAGCAGTACTTC.

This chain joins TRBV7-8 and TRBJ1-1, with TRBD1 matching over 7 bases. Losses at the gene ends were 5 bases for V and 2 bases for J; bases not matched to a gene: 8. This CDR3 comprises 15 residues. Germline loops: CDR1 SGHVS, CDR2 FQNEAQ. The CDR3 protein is CASSQVGQTNTEAFF. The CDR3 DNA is TGTGCCAGCAGCCAGGTGGGACAGACAAACACTGAAGCTTTCTTT. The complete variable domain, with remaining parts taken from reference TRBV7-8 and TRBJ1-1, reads GAGVSQSPRYKVAKRGQDVALRCDPISGHVSLFWYQQALGQGPEFLTYFQNEAQLDKSGLPSDRFFAERPEGSVSTLKIQRTQQEDSAVYLCASSQVGQTNTEAFFGQGTRLTVV.

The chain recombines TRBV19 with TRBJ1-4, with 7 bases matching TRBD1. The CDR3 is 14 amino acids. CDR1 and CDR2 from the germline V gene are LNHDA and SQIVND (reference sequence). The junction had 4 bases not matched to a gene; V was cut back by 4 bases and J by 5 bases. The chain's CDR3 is CASSTGTENEKLFF. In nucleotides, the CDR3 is TGTGCCAGTAGTACCGGGACAGAAAATGAAAAACTGTTTTTT.

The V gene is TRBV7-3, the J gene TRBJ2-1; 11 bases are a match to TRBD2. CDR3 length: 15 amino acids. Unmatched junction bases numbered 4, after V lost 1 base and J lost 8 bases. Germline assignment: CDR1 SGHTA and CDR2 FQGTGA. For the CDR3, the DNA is TGTGCCAGCAGCTTAAGGCTAGCGGGGGGCGATGAGCAGTTCTTC. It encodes CASSLRLAGGDEQFF.

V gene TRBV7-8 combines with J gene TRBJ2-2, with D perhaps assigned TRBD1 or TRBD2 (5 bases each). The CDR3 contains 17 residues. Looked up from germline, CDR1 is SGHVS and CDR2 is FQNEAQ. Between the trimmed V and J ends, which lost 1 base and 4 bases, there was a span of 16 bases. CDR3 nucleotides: TGTGCCAGCAGCTTAGAGGCCAGGGAGTGGAGCACCGGGGAGCTGTTTTTT. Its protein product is CASSLEAREWSTGELFF. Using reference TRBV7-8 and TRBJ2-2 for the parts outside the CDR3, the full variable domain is GAGVSQSPRYKVAKRGQDVALRCDPISGHVSLFWYQQALGQGPEFLTYFQNEAQLDKSGLPSDRFFAERPEGSVSTLKIQRTQQEDSAVYLCASSLEAREWSTGELFFGEGSRLTVL.

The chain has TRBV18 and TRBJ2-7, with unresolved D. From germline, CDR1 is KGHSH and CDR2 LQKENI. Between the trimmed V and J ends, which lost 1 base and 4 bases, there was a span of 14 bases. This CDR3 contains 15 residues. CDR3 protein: CASSPLSDMVYEQYF. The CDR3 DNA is TGTGCCAGCTCACCACTCTCTGACATGGTATACGAGCAGTACTTC.

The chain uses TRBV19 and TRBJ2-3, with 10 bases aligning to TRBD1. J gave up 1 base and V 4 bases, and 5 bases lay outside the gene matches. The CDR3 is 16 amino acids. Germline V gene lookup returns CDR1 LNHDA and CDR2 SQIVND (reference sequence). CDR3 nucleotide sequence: TGTGCCAGTAGTAGTAGGGGGACAGGGGGCACAGATACGCAGTATTTT. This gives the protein CASSSRGTGGTDTQYF.

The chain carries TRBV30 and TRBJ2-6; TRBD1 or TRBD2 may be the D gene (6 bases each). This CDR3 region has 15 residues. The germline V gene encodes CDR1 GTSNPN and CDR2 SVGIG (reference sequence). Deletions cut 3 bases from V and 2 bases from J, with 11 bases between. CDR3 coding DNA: TGTGCCTGGAGCCCGGGGGCAGCTGGGGCCAACGTCCTGACTTTC. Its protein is CAWSPGAAGANVLTF.

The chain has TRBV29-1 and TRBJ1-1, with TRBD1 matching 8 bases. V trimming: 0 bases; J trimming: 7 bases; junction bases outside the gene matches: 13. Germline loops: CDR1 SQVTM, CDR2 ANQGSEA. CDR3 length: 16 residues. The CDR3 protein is CSVEDLADRGLDEAFF. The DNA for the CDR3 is TGCAGCGTTGAAGATCTCGCTGACAGGGGACTGGATGAAGCTTTCTTT.

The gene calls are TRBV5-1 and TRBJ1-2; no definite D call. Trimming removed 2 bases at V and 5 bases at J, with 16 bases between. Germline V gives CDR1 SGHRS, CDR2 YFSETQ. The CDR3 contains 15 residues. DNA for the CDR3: TGCGCCAGCAGCTTTGGACTAGGAGCCTTTTATGGCTACACCTTC. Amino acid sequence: CASSFGLGAFYGYTF.

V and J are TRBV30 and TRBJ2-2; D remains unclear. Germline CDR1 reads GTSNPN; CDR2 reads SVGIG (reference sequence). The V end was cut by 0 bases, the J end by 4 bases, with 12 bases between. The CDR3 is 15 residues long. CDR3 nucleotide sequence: TGTGCCTGGAGTGTATCGGACCTAAGCACCGGGGAGCTGTTTTTT. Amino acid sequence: CAWSVSDLSTGELFF.

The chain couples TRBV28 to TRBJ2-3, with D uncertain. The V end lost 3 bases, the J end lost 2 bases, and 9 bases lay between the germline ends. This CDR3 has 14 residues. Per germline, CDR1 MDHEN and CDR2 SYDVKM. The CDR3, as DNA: TGTGCCAGCAGTTTCGCAGTTGACACAGATACGCAGTATTTT. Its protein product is CASSFAVDTDTQYF.

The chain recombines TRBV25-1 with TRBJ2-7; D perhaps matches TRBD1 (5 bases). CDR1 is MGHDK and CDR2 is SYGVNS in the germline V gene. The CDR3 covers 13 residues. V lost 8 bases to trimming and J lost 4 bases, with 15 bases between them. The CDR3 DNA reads TGTGCCAGCGCTTTGGGTGGGGCTTACGAGCAGTACTTC. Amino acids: CASALGGAYEQYF.

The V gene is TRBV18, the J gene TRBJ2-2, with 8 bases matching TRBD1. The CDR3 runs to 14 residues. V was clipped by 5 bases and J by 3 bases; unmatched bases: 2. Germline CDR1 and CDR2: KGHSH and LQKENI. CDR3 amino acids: CASSEQGDTGELFF. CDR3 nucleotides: TGTGCCAGCTCAGAACAGGGGGACACCGGGGAGCTGTTTTTT.